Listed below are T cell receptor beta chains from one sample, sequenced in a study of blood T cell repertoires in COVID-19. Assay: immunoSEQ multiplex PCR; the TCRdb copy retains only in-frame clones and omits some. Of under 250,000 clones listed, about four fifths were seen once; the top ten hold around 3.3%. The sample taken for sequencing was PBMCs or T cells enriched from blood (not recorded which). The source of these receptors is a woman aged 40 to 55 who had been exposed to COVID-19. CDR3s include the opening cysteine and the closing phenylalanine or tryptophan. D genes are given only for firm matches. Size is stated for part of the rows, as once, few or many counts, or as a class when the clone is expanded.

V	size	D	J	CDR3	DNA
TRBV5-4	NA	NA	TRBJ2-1	CASSTGQTYNEQFF	TGTGCCAGCAGCACAGGACAGACATACAATGAGCAGTTCTTC
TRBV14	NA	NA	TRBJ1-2	CASSQDAGDYGYTF	TGTGCCAGCAGCCAAGACGCAGGGGACTATGGCTACACCTTC
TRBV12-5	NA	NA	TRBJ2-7	CASGLGSGTYEQYF	TGTGCTAGTGGTTTGGGTTCGGGAACCTACGAGCAGTACTTC
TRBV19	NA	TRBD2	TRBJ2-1	CASSQSSGGAGEQFF	TGTGCCAGTAGTCAATCGAGCGGGGGGGCAGGGGAGCAGTTCTTC
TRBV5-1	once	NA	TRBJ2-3	CASSLGLKPISPADTQYF	TGCGCCAGCAGCTTGGGACTAAAGCCGATATCCCCTGCTGATACGCAGTATTTT
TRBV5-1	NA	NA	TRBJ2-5	CASSSSGNQETQYF	TGCGCCAGCAGCTCGTCCGGGAACCAAGAGACCCAGTACTTC
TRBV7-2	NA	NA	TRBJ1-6	CASSVDGQGYSPLHF	TGTGCCAGCAGCGTAGACGGCCAGGGATATTCACCCCTCCACTTT
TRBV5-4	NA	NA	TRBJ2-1	CASSLAGFRGNEQFF	TGTGCCAGCAGCTTAGCTGGGTTTCGGGGCAATGAGCAGTTCTTC
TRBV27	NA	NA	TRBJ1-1	CASSFSRDTEAFF	TGTGCCAGCAGTTTTTCCCGGGACACTGAAGCTTTCTTT
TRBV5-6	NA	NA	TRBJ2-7	CASSVGGAYEQYF	TGTGCCAGCAGTGTGGGTGGAGCCTACGAGCAGTACTTC
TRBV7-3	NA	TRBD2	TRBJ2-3	CASSFGAGGGGDTQYF	TGTGCCAGCAGCTTCGGAGCGGGGGGCGGAGGAGATACGCAGTATTTT
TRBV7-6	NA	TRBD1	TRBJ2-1	CASSLGSGGTYNEQFF	TGTGCCAGCAGCTTAGGGTCAGGGGGCACCTACAATGAGCAGTTCTTC
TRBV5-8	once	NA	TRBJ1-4	CASSPGQVNEKLFF	TGTGCCAGCAGCCCGGGACAAGTTAATGAAAAACTGTTTTTT
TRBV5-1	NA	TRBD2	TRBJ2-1	CASSSGTSGGYNEQFF	TGCGCCAGCAGCTCAGGGACTAGCGGGGGCTACAATGAGCAGTTCTTC
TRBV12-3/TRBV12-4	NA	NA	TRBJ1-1	CASSSHRNTEAFF	TGTGCCAGCAGTTCGCACAGAAACACTGAAGCTTTCTTT
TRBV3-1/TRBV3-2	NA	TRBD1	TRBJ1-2	CASSQLAGGYGYTF	TGTGCCAGCAGCCAATTGGCAGGGGGTTATGGCTACACCTTC
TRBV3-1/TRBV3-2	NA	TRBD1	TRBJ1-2	CASSQGTGARGYGYTF	TGTGCCAGCAGCCAGGGGACAGGGGCCAGGGGCTATGGCTACACCTTC
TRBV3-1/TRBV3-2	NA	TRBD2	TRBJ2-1	CASSPGLAGGPAFHEQFF	TGTGCCAGCAGCCCGGGACTAGCGGGGGGGCCGGCCTTCCATGAGCAGTTCTTC
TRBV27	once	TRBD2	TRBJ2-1	CASRPRAGYNEQFF	TGTGCCAGCAGGCCCCGAGCGGGGTACAATGAGCAGTTCTTC
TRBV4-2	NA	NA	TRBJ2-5	CASSQGSGGQETQYF	TGTGCCAGCAGCCAAGGTTCCGGGGGACAAGAGACCCAGTACTTC
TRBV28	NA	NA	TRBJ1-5	CASRPAGRGYNQPQHF	TGTGCCAGCAGACCGGCGGGGAGGGGATACAATCAGCCCCAGCATTTT
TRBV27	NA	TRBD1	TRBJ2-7	CASSLYRGPYEQYF	TGTGCCAGCAGTTTGTACAGGGGCCCCTACGAGCAGTACTTC
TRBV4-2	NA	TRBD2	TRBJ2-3	CASSPKVILAGTTDTQYF	TGTGCCAGCAGCCCCAAGGTCATCCTAGCGGGGACCACAGATACGCAGTATTTT
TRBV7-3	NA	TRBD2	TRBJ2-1	CASSLSGLASDEQFF	TGTGCCAGCAGCTTATCGGGACTAGCGTCGGATGAGCAGTTCTTC
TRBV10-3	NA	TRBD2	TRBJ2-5	CAISGGAGGFQETQYF	TGTGCCATCAGTGGCGGAGCGGGGGGTTTCCAAGAGACCCAGTACTTC
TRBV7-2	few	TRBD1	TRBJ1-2	CASSFAQGSVGYTF	TGTGCCAGCAGCTTCGCACAGGGGTCGGTTGGCTACACCTTC
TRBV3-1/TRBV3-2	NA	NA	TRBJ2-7	CASRGTSSYEQYF	TGTGCCAGCAGGGGGACTTCGTCCTACGAGCAGTACTTC
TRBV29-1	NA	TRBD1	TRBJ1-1	CSAIWGISGTGASNTEAFF	TGCAGCGCCATTTGGGGAATTTCCGGGACAGGGGCCTCGAACACTGAAGCTTTCTTT
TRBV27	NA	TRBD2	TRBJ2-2	CASRRLAGGGNTGELFF	TGTGCCAGCAGGAGACTAGCGGGGGGCGGGAACACCGGGGAGCTGTTTTTT
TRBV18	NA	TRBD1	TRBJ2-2	CASSPSEIGTVDAGELFF	TGTGCCAGCTCACCAAGTGAGATTGGGACAGTCGACGCCGGGGAGCTGTTTTTT
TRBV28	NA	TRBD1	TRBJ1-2	CASSKGQQGGNYGYTF	TGTGCCAGCAGTAAGGGTCAACAGGGGGGTAACTATGGCTACACCTTC
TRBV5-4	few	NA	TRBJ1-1	CASSSDQQGPRMTEAFF	TGTGCCAGCAGCTCCGACCAACAGGGTCCTAGGATGACTGAAGCTTTCTTT
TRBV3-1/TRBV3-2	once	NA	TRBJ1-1	CASSPTLQGTEAFF	TGTGCCAGCAGCCCCACTCTCCAGGGAACTGAAGCTTTCTTT
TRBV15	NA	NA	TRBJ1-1	CATSRTGIEAFF	TGTGCCACCAGCCGAACAGGGATAGAAGCTTTCTTT
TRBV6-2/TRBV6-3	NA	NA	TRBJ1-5	CASSYNTGFDGLDQPQHF	TGTGCCAGCAGTTACAACACAGGTTTCGATGGGCTGGATCAGCCCCAGCATTTT
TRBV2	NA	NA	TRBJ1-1	CASSSQGGGTEAFF	TGTGCCAGCAGTTCTCAAGGGGGTGGGACTGAAGCTTTCTTT
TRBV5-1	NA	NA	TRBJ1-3	CASSLGGSSGNTIYF	TGCGCCAGCAGCTTGGGAGGTAGCTCTGGAAACACCATATATTTT
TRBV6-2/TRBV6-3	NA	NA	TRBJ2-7	CASSYSSWRGEQYF	TGTGCCAGCAGTTACTCTTCGTGGAGGGGCGAGCAGTACTTC
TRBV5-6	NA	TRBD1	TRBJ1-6	CASSLRVTGISPLHF	TGTGCCAGCAGCTTGCGGGTGACAGGGATCTCCCCCCTCCACTTT
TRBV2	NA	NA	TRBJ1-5	CASANRGNQPQHF	TGTGCCTCCGCAAATAGGGGGAATCAGCCCCAGCATTTT
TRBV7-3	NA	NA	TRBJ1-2	CASSSTGTLAPTNYGYTF	TGTGCCAGCAGCTCCACAGGGACCTTAGCGCCTACTAACTATGGCTACACCTTC
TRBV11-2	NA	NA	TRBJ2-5	CASSRGGRGLEETQYF	TGTGCCAGCAGCCGTGGGGGGCGGGGGCTGGAAGAGACCCAGTACTTC
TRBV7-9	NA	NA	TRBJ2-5	CASSLAGGAGTQYF	TGTGCCAGCAGCTTAGCGGGGGGGGCCGGGACCCAGTACTTC
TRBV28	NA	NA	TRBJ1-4	CASSQGKLFF	TGTGCCAGCAGTCAGGGAAAACTGTTTTTT
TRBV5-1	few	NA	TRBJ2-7	CASAGDYEQYF	TGCGCCAGCGCCGGGGACTACGAGCAGTACTTC
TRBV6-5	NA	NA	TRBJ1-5	CASSSGGLNYQPQHF	TGTGCCAGCAGTTCGGGCGGGCTAAACTATCAGCCCCAGCATTTT
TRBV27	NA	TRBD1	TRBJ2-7	CASSTGTGAHEQYF	TGTGCCAGCAGCACCGGGACAGGGGCCCACGAGCAGTACTTC
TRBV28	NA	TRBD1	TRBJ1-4	CASILATGTGDEKLFF	TGTGCCAGCATCCTCGCTACCGGGACAGGAGATGAAAAACTGTTTTTT
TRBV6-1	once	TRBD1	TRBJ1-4	CASSFDRGDEKLFF	TGTGCCAGCAGTTTTGACAGGGGGGATGAAAAACTGTTTTTT